These 21 T cell receptor beta chains were all obtained from the same sample, sequenced in a study of TIL therapy for anti-PD-1-resistant metastatic lung cancer. Time point reported: pre-treatment sample, taken before nivolumab and TIL therapy. Sequencing used immunoSEQ v3. Sequenced by immunoSEQ multiplex PCR; TCRdb stores in-frame clones only, minus some. The sample holds tens of thousands of clones, about 86% seen once. Sequencing was performed on blood, taken at baseline. These receptors came from a person aged 25 to 85 with non-small cell lung cancer.

The rearrangement uses TRBV7-2 and TRBJ2-2; D tentatively fits TRBD1 or TRBD2 (5 bases each). The V gene's germline CDR1 is SGHTA and CDR2 FQGNSA. The CDR3 has 17 residues. V was pared by 5 bases and J by 0 bases, with 16 bases between. CDR3 in DNA: TGTGCCAGCAGCATCTGGACGGGACCTTCGAACACCGGGGAGCTGTTTTTT. It yields the protein CASSIWTGPSNTGELFF.

The chain couples TRBV7-2 to TRBJ2-5; D is ambiguous. The CDR3 sequence is 16 residues long. Looked up from germline, CDR1 is SGHTA and CDR2 is FQGNSA. Trimming left V 2 bases short and J 0 bases short, with 13 bases between. This CDR3 reads CASSLLRILYQETQYF. CDR3 bases: TGTGCCAGCAGCTTATTAAGAATCCTGTACCAAGAGACCCAGTACTTC.

This clone was counted a single time. V is TRBV6-5 and J is TRBJ1-5; D is possibly TRBD1 (5 bases). V lost 2 bases and J 0 bases, leaving 8 bases between the germline ends. CDR1 is MNHEY and CDR2 is SVGAGI in the germline V gene. This CDR3 region has 15 residues. The CDR3 bases are TGTGCCAGCAGTTACCGGGGCGCTAGCAATCAGCCCCAGCATTTT. As protein: CASSYRGASNQPQHF.

J is TRBJ2-7 and V is TRBV14; maybe TRBD2 (8 bases). V shed 3 bases and J shed 2 bases, with 17 bases lying between them. The germline V gene has CDR1 SGHDN and CDR2 FVKESK. The CDR3 runs 16 residues. The CDR3 loop reads CASSHIAGQNPYEQYF. CDR3 in DNA: TGTGCCAGCAGCCACATAGCGGGACAGAACCCCTACGAGCAGTACTTC.

The chain is built from TRBV3-1 (or the pseudogene TRBV3-2) and TRBJ2-5; possible D gene TRBD2, 6 bases. Germline CDR1 reads LGHDT; CDR2 reads YNNKEL (reference sequence). Trimming stripped 0 bases from V and 10 bases from J, with 15 bases between. There are 14 residues in the CDR3. The CDR3, as DNA: TGTGCCAGCAGCCAAGAGGCAGCAGTGGGGGGCCAGTACTTC. This codes for CASSQEAAVGGQYF.

This chain connects TRBV14 to TRBJ2-2, with D hard to call. The CDR3 is 14 amino acids. V lost 6 bases and J 6 bases, leaving 14 bases between the germline ends. The germline V gene encodes CDR1 SGHDN and CDR2 FVKESK. The CDR3 region has the DNA TGTGCCAGCAGGCAGCTTTTATCCGCCGGGGAGCTGTTTTTT. Its translation: CASRQLLSAGELFF.

The chain has TRBV19 and TRBJ1-1; no firm D call. This CDR3 comprises 14 residues. The V end was cut by 7 bases, the J end by 5 bases, with 17 bases between. From germline, CDR1 is LNHDA and CDR2 SQIVND (reference sequence). The CDR3 here is CASTPVGVQTEAFF. CDR3 coding DNA: TGTGCCAGTACTCCCGTCGGGGTGCAGACTGAAGCTTTCTTT.

This clone was detected a few times. The CDR3 spells CASSASGLPYEQYF. For the CDR3, the DNA is TGTGCCAGCAGCGCGTCGGGACTGCCCTACGAGCAGTACTTC. This rearrangement joins TRBV9 to TRBJ2-7, with D perhaps TRBD2 (6 bases). The CDR3 totals 14 residues. Looked up from germline, CDR1 is SGDLS and CDR2 is YYNGEE. The ends were cut back, 3 bases at V and 2 bases at J, with 12 bases in the middle.

The V gene is TRBV9, the J gene TRBJ1-3, with 9 bases fitting TRBD1. Germline V CDR1 and CDR2: SGDLS, YYNGEE. This CDR3 region has 16 residues. J was trimmed by 0 bases and V by 4 bases; bases with no gene match: 5. The CDR3 bases are TGTGCCAGCAGCACACAGGGGGCAAGCTCTGGAAACACCATATATTTT. Translated, it gives CASSTQGASSGNTIYF. The whole variable domain, filled in from reference TRBV9 and TRBJ1-3, reads DSGVTQTPKHLITATGQRVTLRCSPRSGDLSVYWYQQSLDQGLQFLIQYYNGEERAKGNILERFSAQQFPDLHSELNLSSLELGDSALYFCASSTQGASSGNTIYFGEGSWLTVV.

This chain uses TRBV7-8 with TRBJ2-7; 10 nucleotides match TRBD2. Unmatched junction bases numbered 21, after V lost 7 bases and J lost 0 bases. There are 20 residues in the CDR3. Germline lookup yields CDR1 SGHVS and CDR2 FQNEAQ. This CDR3 reads CASTPVGVWLAGVSSYEQYF. CDR3 nucleotides: TGTGCCAGCACCCCCGTGGGGGTTTGGCTAGCGGGAGTTTCCTCCTACGAGCAGTACTTC. The complete variable domain, with remaining parts taken from reference TRBV7-8 and TRBJ2-7, reads GAGVSQSPRYKVAKRGQDVALRCDPISGHVSLFWYQQALGQGPEFLTYFQNEAQLDKSGLPSDRFFAERPEGSVSTLKIQRTQQEDSAVYLCASTPVGVWLAGVSSYEQYFGPGTRLTVT.

The V gene is TRBV12-5, the J gene TRBJ2-3; tentative D call: TRBD2 (5 bases). The germline CDR1 and CDR2 sequences are LGHNT and FRNRAP. V was cut by 2 bases and J by 4 bases, with 10 bases left in between. The CDR3 has 14 residues. CDR3 nucleotides: TGTGCTAGTGGTTTGACCGGGAAAGCAGATACGCAGTATTTT. Translated, it gives CASGLTGKADTQYF.

The chain combines TRBV5-1 with TRBJ2-7, with TRBD2 matching 7 bases. The CDR3 is 16 amino acids. Looked up from germline, CDR1 is SGHRS and CDR2 is YFSETQ. Trimming took 0 bases from V and 1 from J; bases not matched to a gene: 7. The CDR3 is CASSLGAGEYSYEQYF. CDR3 DNA sequence: TGCGCCAGCAGCTTGGGGGCGGGGGAGTATTCCTACGAGCAGTACTTC.

The genes are TRBV28 and TRBJ1-5, with no clear D. The germline V gene has CDR1 MDHEN and CDR2 SYDVKM. The CDR3 sequence is 16 residues long. V was shortened by 3 bases and J by 2 bases, with 14 bases between the two germline ends. The CDR3 coding sequence is TGTGCCAGCAGTTTGGGCTCGAGTGTGGGCAATCAGCCCCAGCATTTT. Translated, it gives CASSLGSSVGNQPQHF.

Here the CDR3 reads CAWSRQWTGGMDTQYF. The CDR3 DNA reads TGTGCCTGGAGTCGCCAATGGACAGGGGGCATGGATACGCAGTATTTT. The chain employs TRBV30 and TRBJ2-3; 11 bases are a match to TRBD1. Germline V CDR1 and CDR2: GTSNPN, SVGIG (reference sequence). V dropped 2 bases and J dropped 6; count of bases not matched to a gene: 10. The CDR3 length is 16 residues.

The rearrangement joins TRBV7-2 to TRBJ2-5, with a tentative D call TRBD2 (7 bases). Between the trimmed V and J ends, which lost 5 bases and 4 bases, there was a span of 20 bases. The CDR3 runs 16 residues. Germline-derived CDR1 and CDR2 are SGHTA and FQGNSA. The CDR3 sequence: CASSIRPLGGAETQYF. CDR3 DNA: TGTGCCAGCAGCATCCGGCCCCTAGGGGGGGCAGAGACCCAGTACTTC.

This clone is a singleton in its sample. The V gene is TRBV1, the J gene TRBJ2-5; TRBD2, the D gene given by the table, was not confirmed from the DNA. TRBV1 is noted as a pseudogene. CDR3 length: 15 amino acids. CDR3: CTSSQDLPGVETQYF. The CDR3 nucleotides read TGCACCAGCAGCCAAGATCTCCCGGGAGTCGAGACCCAGTACTTC.

V and J are TRBV10-1 and TRBJ2-7, with 7 bases matching TRBD2. Germline V gives CDR1 WNHNN, CDR2 SYGVQD (reference sequence). The CDR3 is 15 amino acids. V shed 3 bases, J shed 3 bases, and the junction held 8 bases outside the gene matches. For the CDR3, the DNA is TGCGCCAGCAGTGAAGGACAAGCGGGGAACTACGAGCAGTACTTC. It yields the protein CASSEGQAGNYEQYF.

The chain carries TRBV4-3 and TRBJ2-5; D is perhaps TRBD2 (6 bases). Germline assignment: CDR1 LGHNA and CDR2 YSLEER. The CDR3 runs to 14 residues. Trimming stripped 3 bases from V and 1 base from J, with 9 bases between. CDR3 DNA sequence: TGCGCCAGCAGCCAGGGCGGGGTCCAAGAGACCCAGTACTTC. This codes for CASSQGGVQETQYF.

This sequence joins TRBV28 and TRBJ2-3, with D perhaps given as TRBD1 or TRBD2 (6 bases each). Germline CDR1 is MDHEN and CDR2 is SYDVKM. V dropped 6 bases and J dropped 0 bases, with 13 bases sitting between them. The CDR3 is made up of 15 amino acids. The CDR3 sequence: CASSRGPRSTDTQYF. In DNA form, the CDR3 reads TGTGCCAGCAGCCGGGGGCCCCGGAGCACAGATACGCAGTATTTT.

The chain's CDR3 is CASSAPETAPNEKLFF. The DNA for the CDR3 is TGTGCCAGCAGCGCCCCTGAAACGGCCCCTAATGAAAAACTGTTTTTT. The V gene is TRBV9, the J gene TRBJ1-4; unclear D gene. V was trimmed by 3 bases and J by 3 bases, leaving 15 bases between them. Germline CDR1 reads SGDLS; CDR2 reads YYNGEE. The CDR3 loop spans 16 amino acids.

The rearrangement joins TRBV28 to TRBJ2-1, with 7 nucleotides matching TRBD2. The CDR3 is made up of 16 amino acids. The junction had 10 bases not matched to a gene; V was cut back by 8 bases and J by 0 bases. Germline V lookup: CDR1 MDHEN, CDR2 SYDVKM. CDR3 in DNA: TGTGCCAGCCGAAGATCTAGCGGCCACTCCTACAATGAGCAGTTCTTC. It yields the protein CASRRSSGHSYNEQFF.